The rows below give T cell receptor beta chains drawn from one sample of a study of blood T cell repertoires in COVID-19. Only in-frame clones appear in the TCRdb table, and some are missing; sequencing was by immunoSEQ multiplex PCR. The sample holds under 150,000 clones, roughly 80% seen once. Material for sequencing was PBMCs or T cells enriched from blood (not recorded which). These receptors all come from a man aged 35 to 55 with acute COVID-19. The CDR3 runs from the conserved cysteine through the conserved F or W. The order of the fields is D gene, V gene, J gene, clone size, CDR3 DNA, CDR3 protein. D genes are given only for firm matches. Clone size is stated in some rows and not others, as once, few, many or a class when expanded.

>NA|TRBV5-4|TRBJ1-2|NA
TGTGCCAGCAGCCCGGAGTCAAGTTATGGCTACACCTTC
CASSPESSYGYTF
>NA|TRBV19|TRBJ2-3|NA
TGTGCCAGTAGTCGACAGGGACTTTTCACAGATACGCAGTATTTT
CASSRQGLFTDTQYF
>NA|TRBV9|TRBJ2-3|once
TGTGCCAGCAGCGTAGAAGGGGCGAGCACAGATACGCAGTATTTT
CASSVEGASTDTQYF
>NA|TRBV11-2|TRBJ1-2|NA
TGTGCCGGCAGCCCAGGAGGCCGGCAGGGGAGCCCCCTGAGCTATGGCTACACCTTC
CAGSPGGRQGSPLSYGYTF
>NA|TRBV6-5|TRBJ1-1|NA
TGTGCCAGCACTCAGCACGGGGTCATGAACACTGAAGCTTTCTTT
CASTQHGVMNTEAFF
>NA|TRBV7-3|TRBJ2-1|NA
TGTGCCAGCAGCTTTGGCGGGGACAATGAGCAGTTCTTC
CASSFGGDNEQFF
>TRBD1|TRBV9|TRBJ2-3|NA
TGTGCCAGCAGACCGGGACAGGCAGGAGATACGCAGTATTTT
CASRPGQAGDTQYF
>NA|TRBV7-9|TRBJ1-6|NA
TGTGCCAGCAGCTTAACAGGGAAACCCCTCCACTTT
CASSLTGKPLHF
>NA|TRBV7-9|TRBJ1-4|NA
TGTGCCAGCAGCTTAGCGGACAAGGGGGTACATGAAAAACTGTTTTTT
CASSLADKGVHEKLFF
>NA|TRBV23-1|TRBJ2-7|NA
TGCGCCAGCAGTCAACCCCCCAACAGCCTACTCATCTACGAGCAGTACTTC
CASSQPPNSLLIYEQYF
>TRBD1|TRBV19|TRBJ1-3|NA
TGTGCCAGTAGTAGGGGACAGAGTTTCTCTGGAAACACCATATATTTT
CASSRGQSFSGNTIYF